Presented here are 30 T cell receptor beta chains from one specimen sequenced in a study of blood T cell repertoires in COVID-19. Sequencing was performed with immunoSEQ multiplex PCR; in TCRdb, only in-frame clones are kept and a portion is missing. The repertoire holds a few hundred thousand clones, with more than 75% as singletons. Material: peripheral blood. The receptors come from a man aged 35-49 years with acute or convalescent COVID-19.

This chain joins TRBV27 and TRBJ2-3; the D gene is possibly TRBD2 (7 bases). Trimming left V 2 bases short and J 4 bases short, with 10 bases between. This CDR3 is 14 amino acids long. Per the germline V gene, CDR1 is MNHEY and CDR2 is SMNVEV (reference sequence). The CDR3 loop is CASSLGGAPDTQYF. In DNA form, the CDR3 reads TGTGCCAGCAGTTTAGGGGGGGCCCCAGATACGCAGTATTTT.

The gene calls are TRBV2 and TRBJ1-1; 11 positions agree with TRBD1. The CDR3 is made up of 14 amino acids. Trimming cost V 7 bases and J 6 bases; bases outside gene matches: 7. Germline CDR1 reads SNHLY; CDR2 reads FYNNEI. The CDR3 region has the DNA TGTGCCAGCAACCGGGACAGGGGGTTTGCTGAAGCTTTCTTT. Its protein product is CASNRDRGFAEAFF.

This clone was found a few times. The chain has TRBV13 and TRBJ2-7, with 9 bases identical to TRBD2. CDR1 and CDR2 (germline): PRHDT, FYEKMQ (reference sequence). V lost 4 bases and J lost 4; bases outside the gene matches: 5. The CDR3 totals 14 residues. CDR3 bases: TGTGCCAGCAGCTCGAGCGGGGGGACGTACGAGCAGTACTTC. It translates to CASSSSGGTYEQYF.

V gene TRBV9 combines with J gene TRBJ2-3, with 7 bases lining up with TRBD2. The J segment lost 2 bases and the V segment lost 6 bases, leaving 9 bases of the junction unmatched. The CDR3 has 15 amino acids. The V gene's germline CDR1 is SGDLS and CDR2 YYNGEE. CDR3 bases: TGTGCCAGCAACCCACGGGGGGAAGCCACAGATACGCAGTATTTT. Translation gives CASNPRGEATDTQYF. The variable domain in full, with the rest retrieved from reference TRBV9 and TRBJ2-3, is DSGVTQTPKHLITATGQRVTLRCSPRSGDLSVYWYQQSLDQGLQFLIQYYNGEERAKGNILERFSAQQFPDLHSELNLSSLELGDSALYFCASNPRGEATDTQYFGPGTRLTVL.

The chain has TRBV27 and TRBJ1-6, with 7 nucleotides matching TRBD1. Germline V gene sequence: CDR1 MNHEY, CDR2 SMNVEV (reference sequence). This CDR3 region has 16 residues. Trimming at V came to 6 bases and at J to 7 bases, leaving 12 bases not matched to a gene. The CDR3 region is CASSLRQDRLNSPLHF. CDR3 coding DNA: TGTGCCAGCAGCCTTCGCCAGGACAGGCTGAATTCACCCCTCCACTTT.

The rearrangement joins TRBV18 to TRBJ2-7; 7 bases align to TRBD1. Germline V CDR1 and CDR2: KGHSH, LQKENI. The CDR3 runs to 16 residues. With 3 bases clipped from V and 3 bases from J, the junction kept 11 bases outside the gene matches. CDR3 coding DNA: TGTGCCAGCTCACCGGGACGGGACAGAGGGAACTACGAGCAGTACTTC. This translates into CASSPGRDRGNYEQYF.

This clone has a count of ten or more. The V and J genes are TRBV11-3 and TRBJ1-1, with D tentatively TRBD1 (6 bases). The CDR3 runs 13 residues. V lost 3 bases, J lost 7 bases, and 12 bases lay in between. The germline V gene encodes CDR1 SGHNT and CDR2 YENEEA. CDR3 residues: CASSLGTKGEAFF. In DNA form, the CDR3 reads TGTGCCAGCAGCTTGGGGACAAAGGGTGAAGCTTTCTTT.

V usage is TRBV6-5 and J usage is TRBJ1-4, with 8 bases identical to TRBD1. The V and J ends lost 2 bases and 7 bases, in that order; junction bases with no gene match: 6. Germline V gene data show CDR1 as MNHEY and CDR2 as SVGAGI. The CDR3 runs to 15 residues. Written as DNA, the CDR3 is TGTGCCAGCAGTTACCTACAGGGGGGGGGTGAAAAACTGTTTTTT. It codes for CASSYLQGGGEKLFF.

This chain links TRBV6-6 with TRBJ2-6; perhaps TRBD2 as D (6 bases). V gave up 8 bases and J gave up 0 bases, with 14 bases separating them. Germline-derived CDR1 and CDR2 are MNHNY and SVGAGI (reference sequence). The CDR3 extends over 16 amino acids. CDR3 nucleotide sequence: TGTGCCAGCCGCCGGGGGTTGAACTCTGGGGCCAACGTCCTGACTTTC. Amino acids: CASRRGLNSGANVLTF.

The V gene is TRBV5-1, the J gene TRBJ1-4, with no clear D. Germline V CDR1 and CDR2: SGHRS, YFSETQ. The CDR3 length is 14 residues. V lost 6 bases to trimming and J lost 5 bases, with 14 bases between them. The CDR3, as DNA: TGCGCCAGCACCGGTGACGGAGGAAATGAAAAACTGTTTTTT. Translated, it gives CASTGDGGNEKLFF.

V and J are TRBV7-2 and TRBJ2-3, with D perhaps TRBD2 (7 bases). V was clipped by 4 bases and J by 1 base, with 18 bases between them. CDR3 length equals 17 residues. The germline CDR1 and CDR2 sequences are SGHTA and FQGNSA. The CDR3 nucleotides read TGTGCCAGCAGCTCAAGGTCGGGGGGACAAGGCACAGATACGCAGTATTTT. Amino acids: CASSSRSGGQGTDTQYF.

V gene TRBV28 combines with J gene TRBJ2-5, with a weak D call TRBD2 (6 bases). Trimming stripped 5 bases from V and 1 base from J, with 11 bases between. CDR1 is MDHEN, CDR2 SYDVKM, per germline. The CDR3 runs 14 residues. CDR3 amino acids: CASSPRDFQETQYF. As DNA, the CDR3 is TGTGCCAGCAGTCCCAGGGACTTCCAAGAGACCCAGTACTTC.

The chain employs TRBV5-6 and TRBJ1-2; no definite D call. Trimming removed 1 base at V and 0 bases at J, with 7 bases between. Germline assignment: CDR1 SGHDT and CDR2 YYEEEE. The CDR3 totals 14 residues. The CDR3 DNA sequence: TGTGCCAGCAGCTTGATTTCTACTAACTATGGCTACACCTTC. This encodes CASSLISTNYGYTF.

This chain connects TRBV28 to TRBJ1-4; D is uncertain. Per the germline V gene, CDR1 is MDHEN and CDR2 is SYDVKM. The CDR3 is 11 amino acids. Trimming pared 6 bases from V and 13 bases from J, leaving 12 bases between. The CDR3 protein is CASSPDEGLFF. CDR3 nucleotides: TGTGCCAGCAGCCCGGATGAGGGACTGTTTTTT. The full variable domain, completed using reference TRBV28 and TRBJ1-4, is DVKVTQSSRYLVKRTGEKVFLECVQDMDHENMFWYRQDPGLGLRLIYFSYDVKMKEKGDIPEGYSVSREKKERFSLILESASTNQTSMYLCASSPDEGLFFGSGTQLSVL.

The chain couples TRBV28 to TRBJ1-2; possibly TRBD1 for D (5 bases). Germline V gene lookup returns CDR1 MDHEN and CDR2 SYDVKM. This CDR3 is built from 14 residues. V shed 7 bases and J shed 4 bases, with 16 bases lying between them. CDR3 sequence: CASTKTVRSYGYTF. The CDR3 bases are TGTGCCAGCACCAAGACAGTTCGGTCCTATGGCTACACCTTC.

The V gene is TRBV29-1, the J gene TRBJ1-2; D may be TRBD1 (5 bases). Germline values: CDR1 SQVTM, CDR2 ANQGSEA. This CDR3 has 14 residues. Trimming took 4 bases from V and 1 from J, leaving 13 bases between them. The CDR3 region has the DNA TGCAGCGTTGTAGGGGCCTCGTTTAACTATGGCTACACCTTC. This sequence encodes CSVVGASFNYGYTF. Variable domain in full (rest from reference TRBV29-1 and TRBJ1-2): SAVISQKPSRDICQRGTSLTIQCQVDSQVTMMFWYRQQPGQSLTLIATANQGSEATYESGFVIDKFPISRPNLTFSTLTVSNMSPEDSSIYLCSVVGASFNYGYTFGSGTRLTVV.

The CDR3 protein is CASSRASLVLNTEAFF. CDR3 DNA: TGTGCCAGTAGTAGGGCCTCCCTGGTGCTGAACACTGAAGCTTTCTTT. The chain is built from TRBV19 and TRBJ1-1, with D uncertain. The CDR3 runs to 16 residues. Germline CDR1 and CDR2: LNHDA and SQIVND (reference sequence). Trimming stripped 4 bases from V and 0 bases from J, with 15 bases between.

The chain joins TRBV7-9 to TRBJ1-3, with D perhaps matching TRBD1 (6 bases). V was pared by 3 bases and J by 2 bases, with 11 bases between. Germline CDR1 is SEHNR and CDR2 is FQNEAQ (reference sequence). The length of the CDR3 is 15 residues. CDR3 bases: TGTGCCAGCAGCTTTCGGAGGACAGCTGGAAACACCATATATTTT. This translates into CASSFRRTAGNTIYF.

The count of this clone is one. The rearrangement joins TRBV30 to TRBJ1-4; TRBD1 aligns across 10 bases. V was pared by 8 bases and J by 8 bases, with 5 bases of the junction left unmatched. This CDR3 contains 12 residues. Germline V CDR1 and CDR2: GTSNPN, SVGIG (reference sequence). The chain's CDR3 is CAGDRGGEKLFF. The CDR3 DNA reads TGTGCCGGGGACAGGGGAGGCGAAAAACTGTTTTTT.

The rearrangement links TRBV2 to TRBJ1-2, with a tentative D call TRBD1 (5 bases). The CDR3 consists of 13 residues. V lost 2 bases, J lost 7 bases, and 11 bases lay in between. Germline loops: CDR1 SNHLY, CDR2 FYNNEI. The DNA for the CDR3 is TGTGCCAGCAGTGAACAGGGTTTTCGTGGCTACACCTTC. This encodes CASSEQGFRGYTF.

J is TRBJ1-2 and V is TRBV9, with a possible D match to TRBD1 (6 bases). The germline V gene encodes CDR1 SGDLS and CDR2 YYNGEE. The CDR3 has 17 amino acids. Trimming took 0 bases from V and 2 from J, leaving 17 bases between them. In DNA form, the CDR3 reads TGTGCCAGCAGCGTAGTCCCGTTGGGGGACATGAACTATGGCTACACCTTC. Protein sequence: CASSVVPLGDMNYGYTF.

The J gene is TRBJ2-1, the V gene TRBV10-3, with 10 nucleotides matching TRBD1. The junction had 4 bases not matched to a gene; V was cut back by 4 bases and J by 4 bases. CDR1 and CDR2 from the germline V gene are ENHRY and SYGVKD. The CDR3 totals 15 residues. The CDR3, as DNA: TGTGCCATCAGTGGGGGACAGGGGTTTTACAATGAGCAGTTCTTC. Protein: CAISGGQGFYNEQFF.

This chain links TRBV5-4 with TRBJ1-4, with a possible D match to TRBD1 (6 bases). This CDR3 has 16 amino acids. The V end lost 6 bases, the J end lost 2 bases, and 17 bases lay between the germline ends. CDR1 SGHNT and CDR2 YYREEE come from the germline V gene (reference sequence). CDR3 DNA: TGTGCCAGCACTACGGGGGGGCGAGGCACTAATGAAAAACTGTTTTTT. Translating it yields CASTTGGRGTNEKLFF.

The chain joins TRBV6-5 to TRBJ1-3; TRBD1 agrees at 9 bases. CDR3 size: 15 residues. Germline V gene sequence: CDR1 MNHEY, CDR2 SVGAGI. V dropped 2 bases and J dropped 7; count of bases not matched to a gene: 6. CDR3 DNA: TGTGCCAGCAGTTACGGGGACAGGGAGGGCAACACCATATATTTT. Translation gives CASSYGDREGNTIYF.

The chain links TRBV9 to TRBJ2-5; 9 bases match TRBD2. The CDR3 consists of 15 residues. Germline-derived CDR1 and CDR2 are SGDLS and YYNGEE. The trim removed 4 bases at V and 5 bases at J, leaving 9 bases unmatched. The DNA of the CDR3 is TGTGCCAGCAGCCCGGGAAGCGGGGGGCTTGAGACCCAGTACTTC. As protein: CASSPGSGGLETQYF.

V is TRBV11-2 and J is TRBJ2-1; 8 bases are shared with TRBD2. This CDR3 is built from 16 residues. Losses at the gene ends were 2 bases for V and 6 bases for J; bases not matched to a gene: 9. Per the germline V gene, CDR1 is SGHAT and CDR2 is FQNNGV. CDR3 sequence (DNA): TGTGCCAGCAGCTTATGGGTTGGACTAGCCTCCAATGAGCAGTTCTTC. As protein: CASSLWVGLASNEQFF. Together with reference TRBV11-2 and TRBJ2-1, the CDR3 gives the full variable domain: EAGVAQSPRYKIIEKRQSVAFWCNPISGHATLYWYQQILGQGPKLLIQFQNNGVVDDSQLPKDRFSAERLKGVDSTLKIQPAKLEDSAVYLCASSLWVGLASNEQFFGPGTRLTVL.

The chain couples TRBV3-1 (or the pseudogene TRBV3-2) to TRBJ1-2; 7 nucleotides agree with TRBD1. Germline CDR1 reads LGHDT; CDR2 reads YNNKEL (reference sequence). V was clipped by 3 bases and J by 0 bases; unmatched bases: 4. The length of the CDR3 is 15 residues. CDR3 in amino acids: CASSHYRGANYGYTF. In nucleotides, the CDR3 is TGTGCCAGCAGCCACTACAGGGGAGCTAACTATGGCTACACCTTC.

The CDR3 loop is CASSETGGLGWQPQHF. CDR3 DNA: TGTGCCAGCAGTGAAACGGGGGGCCTGGGGTGGCAGCCCCAGCATTTT. The chain couples TRBV6-1 to TRBJ1-5; TRBD1 might be the D (6 bases). Trimming removed 2 bases at V and 7 bases at J, with 18 bases between. Germline lookup yields CDR1 MNHNS and CDR2 SASEGT. The CDR3 has 16 amino acids.

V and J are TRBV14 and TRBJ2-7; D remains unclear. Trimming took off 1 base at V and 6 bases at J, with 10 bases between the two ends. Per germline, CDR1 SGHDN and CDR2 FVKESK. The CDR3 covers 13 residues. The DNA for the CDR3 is TGTGCCAGCAGCCAAGTAGATTTGAGCGAGCAGTACTTC. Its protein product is CASSQVDLSEQYF.

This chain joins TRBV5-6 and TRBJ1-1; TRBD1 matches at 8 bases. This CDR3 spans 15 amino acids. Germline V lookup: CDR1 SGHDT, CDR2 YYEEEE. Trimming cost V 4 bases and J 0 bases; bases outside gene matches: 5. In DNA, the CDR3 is TGTGCCAGCAGCGCCAGGGGGCGGATGAACACTGAAGCTTTCTTT. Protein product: CASSARGRMNTEAFF.